Shown below are 23 T cell receptor beta chains from a single sample sequenced in a study of monozygotic twins with cystic fibrosis. Some clones are missing from TCRdb's copy, which holds only in-frame ones; the method was immunoSEQ multiplex PCR. Of 13,000 or so clones listed, more than 80% were seen once; the top ten hold 0.55% to 0.8%. Sequencing was carried out using blood. The receptor set was obtained from a boy between 10 and 17 years old with cystic fibrosis.

This clone was detected once. The chain recombines TRBV14 with TRBJ2-2; 14 bases fit TRBD2. CDR1 and CDR2 (germline): SGHDN, FVKESK. The CDR3 loop spans 21 amino acids. V dropped 1 base and J dropped 4; count of bases not matched to a gene: 14. CDR3 bases: TGTGCCAGCAGCCAAGTGTTCCCCGGGACTAGCGGGGGTACGAGCACCGGGGAGCTGTTTTTT. This translates into CASSQVFPGTSGGTSTGELFF.

The V and J genes are TRBV9 and TRBJ2-1; TRBD1 might be the D (5 bases). V lost 2 bases and J lost 10, with 22 bases in between. The CDR3 is 16 amino acids. Per the germline V gene, CDR1 is SGDLS and CDR2 is YYNGEE. CDR3 bases: TGTGCCAGCAGCGTCGACAGTGCGGTAGGGGATAACGAGCAGTTCTTC. Translation gives CASSVDSAVGDNEQFF.

The J gene is TRBJ2-1, the V gene TRBV19; 8 nucleotides align to TRBD2. The CDR3 has 16 amino acids. The trim removed 2 bases at V and 6 bases at J, leaving 9 bases unmatched. From germline, CDR1 is LNHDA and CDR2 SQIVND (reference sequence). CDR3 loop: CASSIQLRGASNEQFF. CDR3 nucleotide sequence: TGTGCCAGTAGTATACAACTGCGGGGGGCGAGCAATGAGCAGTTCTTC.

The chain carries TRBV4-2 and TRBJ2-7; D unresolved. The CDR3 runs 15 residues. CDR1 and CDR2 from the germline V gene are LGHNA and YNFKEQ. Trimming removed 2 bases from V and 3 bases from J, with 14 bases in between. The CDR3 protein is CASSQQVALGYEQYF. The CDR3 DNA sequence: TGTGCCAGCAGCCAACAAGTAGCCCTGGGCTACGAGCAGTACTTC.

The chain joins TRBV6-5 to TRBJ1-2; TRBD1 agrees at 7 bases. With 9 bases clipped from V and 6 bases from J, the junction kept 7 bases outside the gene matches. The germline V gene encodes CDR1 MNHEY and CDR2 SVGAGI. The CDR3 spans 12 residues. The DNA for the CDR3 is TGTGCCAGTGGAGGGACAGCAAATGGCTACACCTTC. This sequence encodes CASGGTANGYTF.

The rearrangement links TRBV12-5 to TRBJ2-3; 8 bases line up with TRBD2. This CDR3 is 15 amino acids long. The V and J ends lost 2 bases and 0 bases, in that order; junction bases with no gene match: 1. CDR1 is LGHNT, CDR2 FRNRAP, per germline. The CDR3 nucleotides are TGTGCTAGTGGTTTGCGGGGGGGCAGCACAGATACGCAGTATTTT. Translated, it gives CASGLRGGSTDTQYF.

This clone was counted a few times. The chain uses TRBV6-5 and TRBJ1-5, with no clear D. Germline CDR1 is MNHEY and CDR2 is SVGAGI. CDR3 length: 14 amino acids. With 0 bases removed from V and 4 bases from J, the gap between germline ends came to 7 bases. CDR3 sequence reads: CASSYSMGNQPQHF. CDR3 nucleotides: TGTGCCAGCAGTTACTCGATGGGTAATCAGCCCCAGCATTTT.

This rearrangement joins TRBV5-1 to TRBJ1-4, with 11 bases aligning to TRBD1. From germline, CDR1 is SGHRS and CDR2 YFSETQ. The CDR3 extends over 15 amino acids. V shed 4 bases and J 7 bases; nucleotides not matched to a gene: 6. The CDR3 region has the DNA TGCGCCAGCAGCAAAGGACAGGGGGCGCTTGAAAAACTGTTTTTT. Translation: CASSKGQGALEKLFF.

The rearrangement joins TRBV5-1 to TRBJ2-5, with 8 bases matching TRBD1. With V trimmed by 0 bases and J by 4 bases, 2 bases remained unmatched. The CDR3 totals 14 residues. The V gene's germline CDR1 is SGHRS and CDR2 YFSETQ. CDR3 region: CASSLGQGRETQYF. CDR3 nucleotides: TGCGCCAGCAGCTTGGGACAGGGGAGAGAGACCCAGTACTTC.

This clone was observed a handful of times. The chain carries TRBV4-1 and TRBJ1-6; D is possibly TRBD1 (6 bases). CDR1 is MGHRA, CDR2 YSYEKL, per germline. Trimming left V 1 base short and J 14 bases short, with 15 bases between. The CDR3 has 14 residues. CDR3 coding DNA: TGCGCCAGCAGCCAAGCCGGGACACCCATAGCCCTCCACTTT. As protein: CASSQAGTPIALHF.

The chain carries TRBV11-3 and TRBJ2-2; D uncertain. The germline gives CDR1 SGHNT, CDR2 YENEEA. With 2 bases removed from V and 4 bases from J, the gap between germline ends came to 5 bases. The CDR3 totals 13 residues. CDR3 in DNA: TGTGCCAGCAGCTTAAGTCCCACCGGGGAGCTGTTTTTT. It translates to CASSLSPTGELFF. Drawing the rest from reference TRBV11-3 and TRBJ2-2, the complete variable domain is EAGVVQSPRYKIIEKKQPVAFWCNPISGHNTLYWYLQNLGQGPELLIRYENEEAVDDSQLPKDRFSAERLKGVDSTLKIQPAELGDSAVYLCASSLSPTGELFFGEGSRLTVL.

V gene TRBV6-1 combines with J gene TRBJ2-7, with D possibly being TRBD2 (6 bases). The CDR3 covers 13 residues. The germline CDR1 and CDR2 sequences are MNHNS and SASEGT. V was pared by 2 bases and J by 3 bases, with 8 bases between. The CDR3 DNA reads as TGTGCCAGCAGTGAACGGGGGTACTACGAGCAGTACTTC. It is translated as CASSERGYYEQYF.

Only a few counts were recorded for this clone. The chain is built from TRBV6-6 and TRBJ1-2; D remains unclear. The V end was cut by 0 bases, the J end by 8 bases, with 13 bases between. The CDR3 totals 14 residues. CDR1 and CDR2 from the germline V gene are MNHNY and SVGAGI (reference sequence). The CDR3 DNA reads TGTGCCAGCAGTTACTCGAGTGGGCTTGGGGGCTACACCTTC. It encodes CASSYSSGLGGYTF.

The V call is TRBV5-1, the J call TRBJ2-5; no firm D call. Germline V gene sequence: CDR1 SGHRS, CDR2 YFSETQ. The CDR3 runs 14 residues. Trimming shortened V by 0 bases and J by 1 base, and 7 bases separated the two germline ends. The CDR3: CASSLAGGQETQYF. CDR3 DNA sequence: TGCGCCAGCAGCTTGGCAGGCGGCCAAGAGACCCAGTACTTC.

The chain has TRBV5-1 and TRBJ2-2; no definite D call. CDR1 and CDR2 from the germline V gene are SGHRS and YFSETQ. The length of the CDR3 is 15 residues. Trimming removed 0 bases at V and 5 bases at J, with 11 bases between. The CDR3 DNA reads TGCGCCAGCAGCTTGGTGGGCGGAGAAACCGGGGAGCTGTTTTTT. Its translation is CASSLVGGETGELFF.

The chain recombines TRBV18 with TRBJ1-5; D not certain. The germline CDR1 and CDR2 sequences are KGHSH and LQKENI. Trimming shortened V by 3 bases and J by 4 bases, and 7 bases separated the two germline ends. The CDR3 has 13 residues. The CDR3 DNA reads TGTGCCAGCTCACCGGAACAAAATCAGCCCCAGCATTTT. Amino acid sequence: CASSPEQNQPQHF.

This clone was found a few times. V gene TRBV7-9 combines with J gene TRBJ2-7; the D call may be TRBD1 or TRBD2 (5 bases each). Per the germline V gene, CDR1 is SEHNR and CDR2 is FQNEAQ (reference sequence). Trimming removed 6 bases from V and 0 bases from J, with 15 bases in between. This CDR3 has 15 residues. CDR3 sequence reads: CASRPEGPVSYEQYF. The CDR3 nucleotides read TGTGCCAGCAGGCCCGAGGGACCAGTCTCCTACGAGCAGTACTTC.

The chain employs TRBV7-9 and TRBJ2-7, with no clear D. The CDR3 spans 14 residues. The germline CDR1 and CDR2 sequences are SEHNR and FQNEAQ (reference sequence). V was pared by 4 bases and J by 1 base, with 11 bases between. CDR3 region: CASSSPNFSYEQYF. CDR3 DNA: TGTGCCAGCAGCTCGCCTAATTTTTCCTACGAGCAGTACTTC.

The chain recombines TRBV5-1 with TRBJ2-3; 7 nucleotides match TRBD2. The V gene end was trimmed by 0 bases and the J gene end by 4 bases; junction bases not matched to a gene: 5. The CDR3 spans 15 residues. The germline CDR1 and CDR2 sequences are SGHRS and YFSETQ. In nucleotides, the CDR3 is TGCGCCAGCAGCTTGGGGGCGGGAGTGCCAGATACGCAGTATTTT. This codes for CASSLGAGVPDTQYF.

This chain connects TRBV5-6 to TRBJ2-3, with TRBD2 identical over 8 bases. CDR3 length: 15 amino acids. The V segment lost 4 bases and the J segment 7 bases; nucleotides outside the gene matches: 11. Germline V CDR1 and CDR2: SGHDT, YYEEEE. CDR3 DNA: TGTGCCAGCAGCCCAGCGGGGGCCCGCTCATATACGCAGTATTTT. Its translation is CASSPAGARSYTQYF.

This chain connects TRBV6-1 to TRBJ2-7; D call uncertain. CDR1 MNHNS and CDR2 SASEGT come from the germline V gene. The CDR3 extends over 15 amino acids. The V end lost 2 bases, the J end lost 3 bases, and 14 bases lay between the germline ends. CDR3 protein: CASSESPLELYEQYF. CDR3 nucleotide sequence: TGTGCCAGCAGTGAATCCCCGCTGGAGCTCTACGAGCAGTACTTC.

The chain is built from TRBV9 and TRBJ2-7; a possible D gene is TRBD1 (6 bases). The CDR3 runs 14 residues. Germline V gene data show CDR1 as SGDLS and CDR2 as YYNGEE. Deletions cut 3 bases from V and 2 bases from J, with 12 bases between. CDR3 DNA: TGTGCCAGCAGCGCCCGGGACACCGCCTACGAGCAGTACTTC. The encoded protein is CASSARDTAYEQYF.

The chain links TRBV10-3 to TRBJ2-5; D could derive from TRBD1 or TRBD2 (6 bases each). The CDR3 consists of 13 residues. Germline lookup yields CDR1 ENHRY and CDR2 SYGVKD. Trimming left V 6 bases short and J 5 bases short, with 13 bases between. In DNA form, the CDR3 reads TGTGCCATCAGCCCACAGGGAGGCGAGACCCAGTACTTC. Protein sequence: CAISPQGGETQYF.